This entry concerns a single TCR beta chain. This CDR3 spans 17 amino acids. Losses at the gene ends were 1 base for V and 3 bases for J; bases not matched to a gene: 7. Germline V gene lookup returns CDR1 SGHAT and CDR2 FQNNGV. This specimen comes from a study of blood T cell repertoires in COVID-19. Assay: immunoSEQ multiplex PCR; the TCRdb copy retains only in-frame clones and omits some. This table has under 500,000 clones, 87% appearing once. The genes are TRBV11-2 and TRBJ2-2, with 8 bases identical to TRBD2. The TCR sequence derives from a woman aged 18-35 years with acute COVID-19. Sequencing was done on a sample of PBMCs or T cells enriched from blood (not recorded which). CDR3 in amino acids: CASSLVPAGDHTGELFF. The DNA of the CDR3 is TGTGCCAGCAGCTTAGTACCAGCGGGAGACCACACCGGGGAGCTGTTTTTT.